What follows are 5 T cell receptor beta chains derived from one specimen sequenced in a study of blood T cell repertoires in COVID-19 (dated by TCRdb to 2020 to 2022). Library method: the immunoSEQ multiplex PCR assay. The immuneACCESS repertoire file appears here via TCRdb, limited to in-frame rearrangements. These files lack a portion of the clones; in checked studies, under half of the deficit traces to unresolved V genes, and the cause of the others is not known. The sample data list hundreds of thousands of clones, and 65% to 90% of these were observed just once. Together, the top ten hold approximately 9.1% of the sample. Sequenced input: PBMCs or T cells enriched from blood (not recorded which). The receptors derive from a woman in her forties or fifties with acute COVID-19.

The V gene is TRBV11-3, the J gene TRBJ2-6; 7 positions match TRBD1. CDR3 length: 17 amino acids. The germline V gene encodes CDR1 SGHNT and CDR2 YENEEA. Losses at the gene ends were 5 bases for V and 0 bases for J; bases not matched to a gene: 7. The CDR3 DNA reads TGTGCCAGCAGCCCCCGACAGGGATCCTCTGGGGCCAACGTCCTGACTTTC. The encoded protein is CASSPRQGSSGANVLTF.

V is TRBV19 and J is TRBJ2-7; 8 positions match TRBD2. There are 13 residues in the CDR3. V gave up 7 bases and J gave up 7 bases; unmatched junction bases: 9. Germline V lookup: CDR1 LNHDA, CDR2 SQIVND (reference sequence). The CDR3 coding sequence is TGTGCCAGTAACGGGGCCCGGGGGGGAGAGCAGTACTTC. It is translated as CASNGARGGEQYF.

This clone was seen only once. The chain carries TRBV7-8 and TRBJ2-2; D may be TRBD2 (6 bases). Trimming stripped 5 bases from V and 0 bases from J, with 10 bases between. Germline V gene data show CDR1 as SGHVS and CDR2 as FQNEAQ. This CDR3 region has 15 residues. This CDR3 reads CASSQRLANTGELFF. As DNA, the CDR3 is TGTGCCAGCAGCCAAAGACTAGCGAACACCGGGGAGCTGTTTTTT. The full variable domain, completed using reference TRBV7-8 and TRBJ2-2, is GAGVSQSPRYKVAKRGQDVALRCDPISGHVSLFWYQQALGQGPEFLTYFQNEAQLDKSGLPSDRFFAERPEGSVSTLKIQRTQQEDSAVYLCASSQRLANTGELFFGEGSRLTVL.

The CDR3 DNA reads TGTGCCAGCAGCTTAGAGGCGGGTTACACTGAAGCTTTCTTT. It encodes CASSLEAGYTEAFF. This sequence joins TRBV7-9 and TRBJ1-1; D call uncertain. V was pared by 1 base and J by 3 bases, with 9 bases between. Germline loops: CDR1 SEHNR, CDR2 FQNEAQ (reference sequence). CDR3 length equals 14 residues. The entire variable domain, with the rest obtained from reference TRBV7-9 and TRBJ1-1, is as follows: DTGVSQNPRHKITKRGQNVTFRCDPISEHNRLYWYRQTLGQGPEFLTYFQNEAQLEKSRLLSDRFSAERPKGSFSTLEIQRTEQGDSAMYLCASSLEAGYTEAFFGQGTRLTVV.

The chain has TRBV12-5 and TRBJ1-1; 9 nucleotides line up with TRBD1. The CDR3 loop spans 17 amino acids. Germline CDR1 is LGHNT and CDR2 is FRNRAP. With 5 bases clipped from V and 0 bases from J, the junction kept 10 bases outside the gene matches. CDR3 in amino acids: CASGPGTGWLMNTEAFF. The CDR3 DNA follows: TGTGCTAGTGGTCCCGGGACAGGGTGGTTAATGAACACTGAAGCTTTCTTT.